This TCR beta chain was captured by sequencing in a study of blood T cells in healthy people across ages. Study observations and caveats: PBMC samples, being unsorted, prevented any conclusive comparison of naive and antigen-experienced cells. A roughly linear age-dependent decrease characterized TCR beta diversity per million T cells. Aged donors had fewer naive CD4+ cells and lower diversity than long-lived donors.

The extraction recovered at least 5 micrograms of total RNA per sample. The V and J ends lost 0 bases and 4 bases respectively, with 13 bases between them. Germline CDR1 is SGHAT and CDR2 is FQNNGV. This CDR3 is 16 amino acids long. A note on this clonotype: Its specificity is unknown.

The authors ran a second PCR of about 6 to 11 cycles using a sample-barcoded 5' primer and a J-beta primer mix. TCRdb used MiXCR to reprocess the 5' RACE reads, holding one entry per CDR3 protein. The profile shows about 1.4 million distinct CDR3 sequences, approximately 60% of them singletons. The source of this sequence is a man in his late teens or twenties in good health. Sequenced sample: blood. The genes are TRBV11-2 and TRBJ2-1, with D hard to call. This CDR3 is CASSLESATTYNEQFF. CDR3 in DNA: TGTGCCAGCAGCTTAGAATCGGCTACAACTTACAATGAGCAGTTCTTC.